The source of this T cell receptor (beta chain) is a study of T cell responses to AZD1222 COVID-19 vaccine. The CDR3 spans 17 residues. V was clipped by 1 base and J by 0 bases, with 16 bases between them. The germline V gene has CDR1 GTSNPN and CDR2 SVGIG (reference sequence). Assay: immunoSEQ multiplex PCR; the TCRdb copy retains only in-frame clones and omits some. The repertoire holds about 130,000 clones, with about nine tenths as singletons. Sequenced material: peripheral blood, taken on day 0 of AZD1222 vaccination. This sequence originates from an adult in good health. The V and J genes are TRBV30 and TRBJ1-3, with D perhaps TRBD1 (5 bases). As DNA, the CDR3 is TGTGCCTGGAGTGCCCTAGCGGGGCCGAGCTCTGGAAACACCATATATTTT. It yields the protein CAWSALAGPSSGNTIYF.